This passage covers 19 T cell receptor beta chains from one sample sequenced in a study of technical replicates of blood from a handful of donors. Repertoires were generated with immunoSEQ multiplex PCR, while TCRdb's copy carries only in-frame clones and drops some. The table includes about 88,000 clones, approximately 94% detected once. The material sequenced was T cells isolated from PBMCs. The receptors here all came from a human donor in good health.

The chain carries TRBV28 and TRBJ1-5; D is ambiguous. Trimming took off 1 base at V and 4 bases at J, with 8 bases between the two ends. Per germline, CDR1 MDHEN and CDR2 SYDVKM. The CDR3 contains 14 residues. The CDR3 coding sequence is TGTGCCAGCAGTTTATATCGGGGAAATCAGCCCCAGCATTTT. Translation gives CASSLYRGNQPQHF.

The V call is TRBV7-9, the J call TRBJ2-3; 8 positions agree with TRBD2. CDR1 and CDR2 from the germline V gene are SEHNR and FQNEAQ (reference sequence). V trimming: 0 bases; J trimming: 4 bases; junction bases outside the gene matches: 3. The CDR3 contains 15 residues. The CDR3 nucleotides read TGTGCCAGCAGCTTAGCCGGGGGGGCCTCAGATACGCAGTATTTT. It yields the protein CASSLAGGASDTQYF.

There are a few counts of this clone. The chain links TRBV6-6 to TRBJ1-1; no reliable D call. CDR3 length equals 13 residues. The V gene lost 2 bases and the J gene lost 1 base, with 5 bases spanning the gap. CDR1 is MNHNY and CDR2 is SVGAGI in the germline V gene (reference sequence). The CDR3 region has the DNA TGTGCCAGCAGTTACGGGCGGAACACTGAAGCTTTCTTT. This translates into CASSYGRNTEAFF.

This chain uses TRBV19 with TRBJ2-7; the match to TRBD1 covers 7 bases. V was pared by 2 bases and J by 2 bases, with 3 bases of the junction left unmatched. Germline-derived CDR1 and CDR2 are LNHDA and SQIVND (reference sequence). This CDR3 comprises 14 residues. The CDR3 DNA reads as TGTGCCAGTAGTATATATCAGGGGGCCTACGAGCAGTACTTC. Amino acids: CASSIYQGAYEQYF.

The chain recombines TRBV30 with TRBJ1-1; D is perhaps TRBD1 (5 bases). The germline V and J ends were trimmed by 0 bases and 0 bases, with 8 bases remaining between them. The V gene's germline CDR1 is GTSNPN and CDR2 SVGIG (reference sequence). This CDR3 has 14 amino acids. The CDR3 nucleotides read TGTGCCTGGAGTGTACAGGATATGAACACTGAAGCTTTCTTT. Amino acids: CAWSVQDMNTEAFF.

This CDR3 is CASSRGGQETQYF. The DNA for the CDR3 is TGTGCCAGCAGCCGGGGAGGCCAAGAGACCCAGTACTTC. The chain joins TRBV4-2 to TRBJ2-5, with D perhaps TRBD2 (6 bases). This CDR3 region has 13 residues. Per germline, CDR1 LGHNA and CDR2 YNFKEQ. Trimming cost V 4 bases and J 1 base, with 7 bases left between them.

The chain couples TRBV6-5 to TRBJ1-2, with TRBD1 identical over 8 bases. CDR3 size: 13 residues. Looked up from germline, CDR1 is MNHEY and CDR2 is SVGAGI. V gave up 6 bases and J gave up 5 bases; unmatched junction bases: 5. In DNA form, the CDR3 reads TGTGCCAGCAGGACAGGGGTCTCTTATGGCTACACCTTC. As protein: CASRTGVSYGYTF.

The CDR3 region has the DNA TGCAGCATATTGGCACAGCTTAACACTGAAGCTTTCTTT. It specifies CSILAQLNTEAFF. The chain combines TRBV29-1 with TRBJ1-1; no clear D. From germline, CDR1 is SQVTM and CDR2 ANQGSEA. This CDR3 spans 13 amino acids. V was shortened by 8 bases and J by 2 bases, with 15 bases between the two germline ends.

The sample holds a few counts of this clone. The chain couples TRBV10-1 to TRBJ2-2; TRBD1 matches 7 bases. The trim removed 5 bases at V and 2 bases at J, leaving 5 bases unmatched. Germline V gives CDR1 WNHNN, CDR2 SYGVQD (reference sequence). The CDR3 length is 15 residues. The CDR3, as DNA: TGCGCCAGCAGTAATAGACAGGGTAACACCGGGGAGCTGTTTTTT. It encodes CASSNRQGNTGELFF.

The chain combines TRBV4-1 with TRBJ2-3; TRBD1 matches 8 bases. The J segment lost 4 bases and the V segment lost 0 bases, leaving 6 bases of the junction unmatched. The CDR3 consists of 16 residues. Germline-derived CDR1 and CDR2 are MGHRA and YSYEKL. CDR3 protein: CASSQERQGSPDTQYF. CDR3 bases: TGCGCCAGCAGCCAAGAACGACAGGGGTCCCCAGATACGCAGTATTTT.

J is TRBJ1-2 and V is TRBV6-5; D remains ambiguous. Deletions cut 0 bases from V and 0 bases from J, with 8 bases between. CDR1 is MNHEY, CDR2 SVGAGI, per germline. This CDR3 comprises 15 residues. CDR3 region: CASSYSRTPNYGYTF. The CDR3 DNA reads as TGTGCCAGCAGTTACTCGAGAACTCCTAACTATGGCTACACCTTC.

The V call is TRBV5-1, the J call TRBJ2-1; a possible D gene is TRBD2 (7 bases). Germline V gene lookup returns CDR1 SGHRS and CDR2 YFSETQ. The CDR3 runs 16 residues. V was cut by 0 bases and J by 1 base, with 11 bases left in between. The chain's CDR3 is CASSLGGGASYNEQFF. Here the CDR3 DNA reads TGCGCCAGCAGCTTGGGAGGGGGGGCATCCTACAATGAGCAGTTCTTC.

The chain has TRBV7-9 and TRBJ1-2; D is unclear. Germline V gives CDR1 SEHNR, CDR2 FQNEAQ (reference sequence). The CDR3 covers 13 residues. V dropped 1 base and J dropped 5 bases, with 8 bases sitting between them. CDR3 sequence: CASSLERSYGYTF. The CDR3 DNA follows: TGTGCCAGCAGCTTAGAGAGGAGTTATGGCTACACCTTC.

J is TRBJ2-5 and V is TRBV19; D may be TRBD2 (5 bases). This CDR3 is built from 13 residues. Germline CDR1 is LNHDA and CDR2 is SQIVND (reference sequence). Trimming stripped 6 bases from V and 3 bases from J, with 11 bases between. This CDR3 is CASSTRGEETQYF. CDR3 bases: TGTGCCAGTAGCACTAGAGGAGAAGAGACCCAGTACTTC.

V gene TRBV6-1 combines with J gene TRBJ1-1, with D maybe TRBD1 (6 bases). V was trimmed by 6 bases and J by 0 bases, leaving 8 bases between them. Germline-derived CDR1 and CDR2 are MNHNS and SASEGT. The CDR3 loop spans 13 amino acids. Here the CDR3 DNA reads TGTGCCAGCAGGGACAGCTTGAACACTGAAGCTTTCTTT. Its protein is CASRDSLNTEAFF.

The J gene is TRBJ1-2, the V gene TRBV6-6; maybe TRBD1 (6 bases). Trimming stripped 6 bases from V and 8 bases from J, with 16 bases between. Per the germline V gene, CDR1 is MNHNY and CDR2 is SVGAGI (reference sequence). This CDR3 comprises 13 residues. CDR3 sequence: CASSPGGAEGYTF. The CDR3 DNA reads TGTGCCAGCAGCCCCGGGGGGGCGGAGGGCTACACCTTC.

This chain links TRBV25-1 with TRBJ1-1; D perhaps matches TRBD1 (6 bases). Per the germline V gene, CDR1 is MGHDK and CDR2 is SYGVNS. This CDR3 comprises 15 residues. Trimming shortened V by 10 bases and J by 0 bases, and 18 bases separated the two germline ends. The CDR3 loop reads CAIRGGDGVNTEAFF. The CDR3 DNA sequence: TGTGCCATCCGAGGGGGGGACGGAGTGAACACTGAAGCTTTCTTT.

The rearrangement uses TRBV6-5 and TRBJ2-7; 8 nucleotides line up with TRBD1. Unmatched junction bases numbered 8, after V lost 7 bases and J lost 3 bases. From germline, CDR1 is MNHEY and CDR2 SVGAGI. This CDR3 comprises 14 residues. CDR3: CASTRTGILYEQYF. The CDR3 nucleotides are TGTGCCAGCACCCGGACAGGGATCCTCTACGAGCAGTACTTC.

The rearrangement uses TRBV6-1 and TRBJ1-2; weak D call: TRBD1 (5 bases). CDR3 length: 14 amino acids. Germline V gene data show CDR1 as MNHNS and CDR2 as SASEGT. Trimming cost V 7 bases and J 5 bases, with 17 bases left between them. CDR3 bases: TGTGCCAGCATCGCCCCGGGGGTGGCTTATGGCTACACCTTC. This translates into CASIAPGVAYGYTF.